Listed below are T cell receptor beta chains from one sample, sequenced in a study of identical twins. MiXCR, run by TCRdb on the 5' RACE reads, gives a single entry per CDR3 protein. In the table there are 350,000 to 450,000 distinct CDR3 sequences, around 20% of which are singletons. Sequencing was done on a sample of naive T cells sorted from blood. All receptors come from a man in his fifties or sixties in good health. Each CDR3 is given with its conserved first and last residue. The D gene is left open where the match is weak. The size field is filled for only some rows; it gives once, few, many or a size class.

>few|TRBJ2-6|.|TRBV24-1
CATSGPPIGSGANVLTF
TGTGCCACCAGTGGCCCCCCTATTGGCTCTGGGGCCAACGTCCTGACTTTC
>.|TRBJ2-3|TRBD1|TRBV7-8
CASSEGPPGQTTDTQYF
TGTGCCAGCAGCGAAGGCCCACCGGGACAGACAACAGATACGCAGTATTTT
>once|TRBJ2-1|TRBD2|TRBV11-2
CASSLQLAGVNEQFF
TGTGCCAGCAGCTTACAACTAGCGGGGGTCAATGAGCAGTTCTTC
>few|TRBJ1-1|TRBD1|TRBV4-1
CASSQRTGLSTFF
TGCGCCAGCAGCCAACGGACAGGCCTTAGTACTTTCTTT
>few|TRBJ2-7|.|TRBV4-2
CASSQDAPYEQYF
TGTGCCAGCAGCCAAGACGCCCCCTACGAGCAGTACTTC
>.|TRBJ1-4|.|TRBV7-8
CASSWLVRMRSATNEKLFF
TGTGCCAGCAGCTGGCTAGTGCGGATGAGATCAGCAACTAATGAAAAACTGTTTTTT
>.|TRBJ2-3|.|TRBV4-2
CASSQRVGSSTDTQYF
TGTGCCAGCAGCCAACGAGTGGGTTCTAGCACAGATACGCAGTATTTT
>many|TRBJ2-2|.|TRBV5-1
CASSLSVTGGTGELFF
TGCGCCAGCAGCTTGAGCGTTACAGGAGGCACCGGGGAGCTGTTTTTT
>few|TRBJ2-7|.|TRBV29-1
CSVEEQGIQYF
TGCAGCGTTGAAGAACAGGGTATACAGTACTTC
>.|TRBJ2-1|.|TRBV9
CASTYDTNYNEQFF
TGTGCCAGCACCTACGATACTAACTACAATGAGCAGTTCTTC
>.|TRBJ1-2|.|TRBV29-1
CSVESINYGYTF
TGCAGCGTTGAATCTATTAACTATGGCTACACCTTC
>.|TRBJ1-2|.|TRBV20-1
CSARGQPQGYTF
TGCAGTGCTAGAGGCCAGCCCCAGGGCTACACCTTC
>.|TRBJ2-1|TRBD2|TRBV5-1
CASSLVASGSHEQFF
TGCGCCAGCAGCTTGGTTGCTAGCGGGAGCCATGAGCAGTTCTTC
>many|TRBJ2-3|.|TRBV29-1
CSVEQTVTDTQYF
TGCAGCGTTGAGCAGACAGTCACAGATACGCAGTATTTT
>.|TRBJ2-2|.|TRBV6-1
CASKKGSTGELFF
TGTGCCAGCAAGAAGGGGAGCACCGGGGAGCTGTTTTTT
>.|TRBJ1-5|.|TRBV30
CAWSVRGIYSNQPQHF
TGTGCCTGGAGTGTACGGGGGATTTATAGCAATCAGCCCCAGCATTTT
>.|TRBJ2-2|TRBD2|TRBV20-1
CSAAGVAGGPGTGELFF
TGCAGTGCTGCAGGAGTAGCGGGGGGGCCGGGCACCGGGGAGCTGTTTTTT
>many|TRBJ1-1|.|TRBV12-3/TRBV12-4
CASTGPARNTEAFF
TGTGCCAGCACGGGTCCAGCTCGGAACACTGAAGCTTTCTTT